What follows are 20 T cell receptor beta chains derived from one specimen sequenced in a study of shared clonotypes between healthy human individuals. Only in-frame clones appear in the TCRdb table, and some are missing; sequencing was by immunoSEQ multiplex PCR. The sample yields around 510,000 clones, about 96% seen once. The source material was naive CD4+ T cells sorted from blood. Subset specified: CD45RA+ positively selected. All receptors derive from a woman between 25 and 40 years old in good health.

CDR3 loop: CASSLEGQGAWGETQYF. The CDR3 DNA reads TGCGCCAGCAGCTTGGAGGGACAGGGGGCTTGGGGAGAGACCCAGTACTTC. This chain connects TRBV5-1 to TRBJ2-5; TRBD1 matches at 12 bases. The CDR3 totals 17 residues. V lost 0 bases to trimming and J lost 4 bases; unmatched junction nucleotides: 7. Germline assignment: CDR1 SGHRS and CDR2 YFSETQ.

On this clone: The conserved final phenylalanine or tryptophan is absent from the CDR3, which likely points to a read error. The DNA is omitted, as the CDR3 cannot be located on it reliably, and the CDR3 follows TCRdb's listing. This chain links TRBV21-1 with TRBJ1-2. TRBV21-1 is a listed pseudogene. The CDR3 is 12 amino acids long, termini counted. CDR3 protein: CASSKTRFCVHS.

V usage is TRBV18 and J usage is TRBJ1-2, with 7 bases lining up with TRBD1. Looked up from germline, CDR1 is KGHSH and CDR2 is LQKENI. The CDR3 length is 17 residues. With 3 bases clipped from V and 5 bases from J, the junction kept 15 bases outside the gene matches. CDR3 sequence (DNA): TGTGCCAGCTCACCTGGGAGTGGTTTCGGGACAGAATATGGCTACACCTTC. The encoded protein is CASSPGSGFGTEYGYTF.

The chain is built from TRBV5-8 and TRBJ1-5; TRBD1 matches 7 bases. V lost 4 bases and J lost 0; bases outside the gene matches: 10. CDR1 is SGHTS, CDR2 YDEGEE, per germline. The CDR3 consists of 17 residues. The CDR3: CASSGGQQTYSNQPQHF. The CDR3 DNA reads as TGTGCCAGCAGCGGGGGACAGCAAACCTATAGCAATCAGCCCCAGCATTTT.

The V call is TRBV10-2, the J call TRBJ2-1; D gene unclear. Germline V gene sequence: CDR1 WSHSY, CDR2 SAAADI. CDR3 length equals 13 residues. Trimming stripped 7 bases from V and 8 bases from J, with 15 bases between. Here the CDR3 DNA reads TGCGCCAGCACGAAGGCTAGACTCGATGAGCAGTTCTTC. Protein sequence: CASTKARLDEQFF.

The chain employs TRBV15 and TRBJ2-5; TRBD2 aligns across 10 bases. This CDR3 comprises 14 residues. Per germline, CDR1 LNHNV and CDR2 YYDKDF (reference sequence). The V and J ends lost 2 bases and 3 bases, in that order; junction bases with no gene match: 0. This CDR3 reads CATSRTSGEETQYF. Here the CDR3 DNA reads TGTGCCACCAGCAGAACTAGCGGGGAAGAGACCCAGTACTTC.

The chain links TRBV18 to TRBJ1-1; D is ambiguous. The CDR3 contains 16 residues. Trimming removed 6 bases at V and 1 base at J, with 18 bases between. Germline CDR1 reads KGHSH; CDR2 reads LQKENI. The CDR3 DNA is TGTGCCAGCTCCCCCGATTTGGCACGGCGGAACACTGAAGCTTTCTTT. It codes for CASSPDLARRNTEAFF.

The CDR3 is CASSRGQEQYTGELFF. The DNA for the CDR3 is TGTGCCAGCAGCCGGGGACAGGAGCAGTATACCGGGGAGCTGTTTTTT. The V and J genes are TRBV5-6 and TRBJ2-2; 8 bases map to TRBD1. The CDR3 sequence is 16 residues long. Germline V gene data show CDR1 as SGHDT and CDR2 as YYEEEE. The ends lost 4 bases at V and 5 bases at J; junction bases unmatched: 10.

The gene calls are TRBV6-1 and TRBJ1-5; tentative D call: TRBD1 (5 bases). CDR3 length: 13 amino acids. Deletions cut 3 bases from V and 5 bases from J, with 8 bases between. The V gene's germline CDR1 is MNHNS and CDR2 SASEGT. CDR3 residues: CASSEGLYQPQHF. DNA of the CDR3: TGTGCCAGCAGTGAGGGACTTTATCAGCCCCAGCATTTT.

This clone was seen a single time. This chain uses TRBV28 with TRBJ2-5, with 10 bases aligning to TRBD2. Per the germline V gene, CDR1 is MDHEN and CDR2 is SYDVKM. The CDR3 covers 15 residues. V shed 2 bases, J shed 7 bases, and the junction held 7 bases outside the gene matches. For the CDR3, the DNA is TGTGCCAGCAGTTTACCTCTAGCGGGAGTGGGGACCCAGTACTTC. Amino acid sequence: CASSLPLAGVGTQYF.

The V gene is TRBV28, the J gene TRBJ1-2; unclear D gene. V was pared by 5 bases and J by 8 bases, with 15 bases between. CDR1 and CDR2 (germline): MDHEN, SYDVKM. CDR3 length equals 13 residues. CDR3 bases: TGTGCCAGCAGTCCGGGTTTGGTCTTAGGCTACACCTTC. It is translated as CASSPGLVLGYTF.

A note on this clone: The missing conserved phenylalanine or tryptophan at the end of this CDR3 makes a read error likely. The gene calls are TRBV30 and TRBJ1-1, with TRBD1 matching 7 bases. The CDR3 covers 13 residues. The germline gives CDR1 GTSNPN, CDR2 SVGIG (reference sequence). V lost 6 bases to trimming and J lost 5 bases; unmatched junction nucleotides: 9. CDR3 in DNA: TGTGCCTGCGAGGGACAGTCTTTTACTGAAGCTTTCTCT. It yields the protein CACEGQSFTEAFS.

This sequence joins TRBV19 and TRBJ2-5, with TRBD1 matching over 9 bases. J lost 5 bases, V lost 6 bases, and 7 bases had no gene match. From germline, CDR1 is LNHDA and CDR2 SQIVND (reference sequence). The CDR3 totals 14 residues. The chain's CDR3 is CASSLTGGGETQYF. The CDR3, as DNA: TGTGCCAGTAGCCTAACAGGGGGCGGGGAGACCCAGTACTTC.

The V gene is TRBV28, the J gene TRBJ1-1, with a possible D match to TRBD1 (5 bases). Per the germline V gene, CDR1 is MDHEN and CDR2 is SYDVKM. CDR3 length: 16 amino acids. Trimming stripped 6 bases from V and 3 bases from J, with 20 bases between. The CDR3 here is CASRLRPQGRHTEAFF. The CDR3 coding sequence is TGTGCCAGCAGGCTCCGGCCCCAGGGTCGACACACTGAAGCTTTCTTT.

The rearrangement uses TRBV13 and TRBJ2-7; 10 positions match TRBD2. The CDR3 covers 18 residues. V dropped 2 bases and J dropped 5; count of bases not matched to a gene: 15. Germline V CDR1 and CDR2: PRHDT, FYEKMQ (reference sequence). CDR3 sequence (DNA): TGTGCCAGCAGCTTAAAGGGTATTTTGCTAGCGGGAGTGGACGAGCAGTACTTC. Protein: CASSLKGILLAGVDEQYF.

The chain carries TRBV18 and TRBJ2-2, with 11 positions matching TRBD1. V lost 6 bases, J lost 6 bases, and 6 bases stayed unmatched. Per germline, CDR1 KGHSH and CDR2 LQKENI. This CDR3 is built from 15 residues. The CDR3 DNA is TGTGCCAGCTCGATCGGACAGGGGGCTTCCGGGGAGCTGTTTTTT. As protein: CASSIGQGASGELFF.

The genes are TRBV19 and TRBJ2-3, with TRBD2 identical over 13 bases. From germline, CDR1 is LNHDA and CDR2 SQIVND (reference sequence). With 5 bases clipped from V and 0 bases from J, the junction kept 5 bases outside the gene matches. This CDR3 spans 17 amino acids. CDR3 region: CASSLGLAGPSTDTQYF. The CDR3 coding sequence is TGTGCCAGTAGTCTGGGACTAGCGGGACCTAGCACAGATACGCAGTATTTT. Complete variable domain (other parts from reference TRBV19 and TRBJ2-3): DGGITQSPKYLFRKEGQNVTLSCEQNLNHDAMYWYRQDPGQGLRLIYYSQIVNDFQKGDIAEGYSVSREKKESFPLTVTSAQKNPTAFYLCASSLGLAGPSTDTQYFGPGTRLTVL.

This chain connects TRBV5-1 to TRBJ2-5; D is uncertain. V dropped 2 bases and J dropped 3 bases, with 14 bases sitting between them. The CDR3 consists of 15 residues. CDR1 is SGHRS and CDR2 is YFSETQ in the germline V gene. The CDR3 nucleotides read TGCGCCAGCAGCTTAGGATTCGCAGAGAAAGAGACCCAGTACTTC. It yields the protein CASSLGFAEKETQYF.

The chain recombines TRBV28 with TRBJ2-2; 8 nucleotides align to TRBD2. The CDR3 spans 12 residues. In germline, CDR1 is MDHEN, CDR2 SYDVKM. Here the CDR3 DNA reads TGTGGGGCTAGCGGGCGTACCGGGGAGCTGTTTTTT. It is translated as CGASGRTGELFF.

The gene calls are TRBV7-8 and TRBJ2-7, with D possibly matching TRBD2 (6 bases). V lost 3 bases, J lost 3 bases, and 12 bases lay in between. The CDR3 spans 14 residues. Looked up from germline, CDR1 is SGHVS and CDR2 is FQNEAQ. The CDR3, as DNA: TGTGCCAGCAGCTTTGGTAGCGGCGACTACGAGCAGTACTTC. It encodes CASSFGSGDYEQYF.